This TCR beta chain was captured in a study of OX40 agonist ivuxolimab in advanced cancers. For the study at large: Three patients got partial responses; one had hepatocellular carcinoma and two had cutaneous melanoma. General study results and limits: Among the nonresponders, some also had low normalized T-cell clonal expansion.

On this clone itself: Its antigen is not identified.

Sequencing was performed with immunoSEQ multiplex PCR; in TCRdb, only in-frame clones are kept and a portion is missing. The sample has some 62,000 clones; 91% are singletons. The CDR3 extends over 15 amino acids. CDR1 MNHNS and CDR2 SASEGT come from the germline V gene. The trim removed 5 bases at V and 0 bases at J, leaving 5 bases unmatched. The J gene is TRBJ2-3, the V gene TRBV6-1, with 7 bases fitting TRBD1. Specimen: CD4+ or CD8+ T cells sorted from blood, collected in a trial of the OX40 agonist ivuxolimab. This clonotype was sampled from an adult with an advanced solid tumor such as melanoma, head and neck, liver or kidney cancer. The CDR3 region has the DNA TGTGCCAGCAGTCCCGGGACAGCTAGCACAGATACGCAGTATTTT. It encodes CASSPGTASTDTQYF.